This entry describes one T cell receptor beta chain. Its specificity is unknown. In the same sample, other DNA sequences code for this CDR3. These data belong to a study of shared clonotypes between healthy human individuals. Findings and limits, study-wide: Rarefaction exposed incomplete sorted-subset sequencing despite large depth. A handful of donors showed sharing of around 5% of naive CD4 clonotypes.

Deep was the level used in running the assay. The repertoire was sequenced with immunoSEQ multiplex PCR; TCRdb's copy has only in-frame clones and lacks some. The sample records around 1,900,000 clones, 90% to 95% being singletons. The CDR3 has 15 amino acids. V lost 0 bases and J lost 2, with 11 bases in between. The germline V gene has CDR1 MNHEY and CDR2 SMNVEV (reference sequence). CD45RO-negative CD8 cells positively selected for CCR7 made up the naive population, which excluded terminally differentiated effector memory CD45RA+ cells. There were no recent acute infections or vaccinations among the donors, who were healthy HIV-negative adults.

J is TRBJ2-7 and V is TRBV27, with D tentatively TRBD2 (7 bases). The receptor comes from a young man in good health. Some clones in this sample may be carry-over from other donors' samples. Specimen: naive CD8+ T cells from PBMCs. Here the CDR3 reads CASSLSGGAPYEQYF. The CDR3, as DNA: TGTGCCAGCAGTTTATCTGGGGGGGCCCCCTACGAGCAGTACTTC.